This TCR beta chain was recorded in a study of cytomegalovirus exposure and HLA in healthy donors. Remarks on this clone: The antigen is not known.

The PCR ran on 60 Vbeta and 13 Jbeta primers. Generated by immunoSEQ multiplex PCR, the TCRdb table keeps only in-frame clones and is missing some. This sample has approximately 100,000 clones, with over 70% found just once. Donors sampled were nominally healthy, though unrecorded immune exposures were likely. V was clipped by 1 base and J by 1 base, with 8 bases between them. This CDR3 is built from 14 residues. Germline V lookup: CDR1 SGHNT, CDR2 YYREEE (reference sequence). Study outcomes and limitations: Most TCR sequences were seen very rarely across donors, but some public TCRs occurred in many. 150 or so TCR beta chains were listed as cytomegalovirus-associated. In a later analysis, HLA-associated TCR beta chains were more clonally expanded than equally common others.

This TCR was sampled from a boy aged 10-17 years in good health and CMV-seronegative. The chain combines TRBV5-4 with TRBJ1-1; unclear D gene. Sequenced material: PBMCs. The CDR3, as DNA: TGTGCCAGCAGCTTGAAACGGGGGAACACTGAAGCTTTCTTT. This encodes CASSLKRGNTEAFF.